The next 3 T cell receptor beta chains were all read from a single sample in a study of control samples from healthy donors and cancer patients. Method: immunoSEQ multiplex PCR; TCRdb's copy keeps in-frame clones and lacks some. The sample carries 150,000 to 200,000 clones, 91% recorded once. The sample was blood. All receptors come from a woman aged 25 to 45 in good health.

The chain is built from TRBV10-3 and TRBJ2-1, with 9 bases matching TRBD2. Germline trimming cut 2 bases from V and 6 bases from J; bases unmatched to any gene: 8. The CDR3 loop spans 16 amino acids. Per the germline V gene, CDR1 is ENHRY and CDR2 is SYGVKD. As DNA, the CDR3 is TGTGCCATCAGTGAGCCCGGGACTAGCTATAGCAATGAGCAGTTCTTC. This codes for CAISEPGTSYSNEQFF.

The table lists this clone with a count of one. The genes are TRBV30 and TRBJ1-2, with D possibly TRBD1 on 6 matching bases. The CDR3 extends over 13 amino acids. The V gene's germline CDR1 is GTSNPN and CDR2 SVGIG (reference sequence). Trimming took off 3 bases at V and 2 bases at J, with 10 bases between the two ends. The chain's CDR3 is CAWRVTGNYGYTF. CDR3 bases: TGTGCCTGGAGGGTTACAGGGAACTATGGCTACACCTTC.

The gene calls are TRBV28 and TRBJ2-7; D gene uncertain. V lost 2 bases and J lost 2, with 7 bases in between. The length of the CDR3 is 13 residues. Per the germline V gene, CDR1 is MDHEN and CDR2 is SYDVKM. CDR3 residues: CASSLGGPYEQYF. For the CDR3, the DNA is TGTGCCAGCAGTTTAGGCGGTCCCTACGAGCAGTACTTC.